The 6 T cell receptor beta chains below were found in one sample sequenced in a study of blood T cell repertoires in COVID-19. Sequenced by immunoSEQ multiplex PCR; TCRdb stores in-frame clones only, minus some. The table has 300,000 to 350,000 clones, around 90% seen once. The material sequenced was peripheral blood. The origin of the receptors is a woman between 35 and 50 years old with COVID-19, enrolled during active disease.

The gene calls are TRBV12-3 or TRBV12-4 and TRBJ1-2, with a tentative D call TRBD1 (6 bases). The CDR3 is 12 residues long. Trimming pared 5 bases from V and 4 bases from J, leaving 8 bases between. The CDR3 loop is CASSPGAYGYTF. The CDR3 bases are TGTGCCAGCAGTCCAGGGGCCTATGGCTACACCTTC.

The V gene is TRBV28, the J gene TRBJ1-4; no reliable D call. V was cut by 8 bases and J by 8 bases, with 12 bases left in between. Per germline, CDR1 MDHEN and CDR2 SYDVKM. The CDR3 has 12 residues. In nucleotides, the CDR3 is TGTGCCAGCCTCTCAGTCAACGAAAAACTGTTTTTT. Translated, it gives CASLSVNEKLFF. The full variable domain, with the rest looked up from reference TRBV28 and TRBJ1-4, is DVKVTQSSRYLVKRTGEKVFLECVQDMDHENMFWYRQDPGLGLRLIYFSYDVKMKEKGDIPEGYSVSREKKERFSLILESASTNQTSMYLCASLSVNEKLFFGSGTQLSVL.

The chain is built from TRBV4-1 and TRBJ2-1, with TRBD1 matching over 7 bases. With 3 bases clipped from V and 7 bases from J, the junction kept 6 bases outside the gene matches. CDR1 MGHRA and CDR2 YSYEKL come from the germline V gene. The CDR3 runs to 14 residues. This CDR3 is CASSQATGRNEQFF. In nucleotides, the CDR3 is TGCGCCAGCAGCCAGGCGACAGGGAGAAATGAGCAGTTCTTC.

The sample holds one count of this clone. This chain connects TRBV19 to TRBJ2-2, with 10 bases identical to TRBD1. Germline values: CDR1 LNHDA, CDR2 SQIVND (reference sequence). This CDR3 contains 15 residues. V shed 4 bases, J shed 4 bases, and the junction held 3 bases outside the gene matches. CDR3 coding DNA: TGTGCCAGTAGTAGGACAGGGGGACTCACCGGGGAGCTGTTTTTT. Its translation is CASSRTGGLTGELFF.

The V call is TRBV6-5, the J call TRBJ2-7, with D possibly matching TRBD2 (5 bases). Germline V CDR1 and CDR2: MNHEY, SVGAGI. The CDR3 runs 11 residues. Deletions cut 4 bases from V and 9 bases from J, with 10 bases between. CDR3 protein: CASSSEVGQYF. CDR3 in DNA: TGTGCCAGCAGTTCGGAGGTGGGGCAGTACTTC.

This clone was recorded a few times. V is TRBV27 and J is TRBJ1-6, with 8 bases fitting TRBD1. Germline values: CDR1 MNHEY, CDR2 SMNVEV (reference sequence). V trimming: 7 bases; J trimming: 6 bases; junction bases outside the gene matches: 11. The CDR3 has 16 residues. DNA for the CDR3: TGTGCCAGCAAAGCCCCGACAGGGGTGAGTAATTCACCCCTCCACTTT. It specifies CASKAPTGVSNSPLHF.